This T cell receptor beta chain originates from a study of blood T cell repertoires in COVID-19. The method was immunoSEQ multiplex PCR; TCRdb's version includes in-frame clones alone and lacks a portion of them. In the table there are about 84,000 clones, 83% of which are singletons. This clone was seen only once. Germline V CDR1 and CDR2: SGHRS, YFSETQ. CDR3 length: 16 amino acids. V dropped 0 bases and J dropped 0; count of bases not matched to a gene: 3. Sample: peripheral blood. The receptor comes from a woman of 80 years or more with acute or convalescent COVID-19. This chain joins TRBV5-1 and TRBJ1-3; 7 nucleotides match TRBD1. The chain's CDR3 is CASSLGDSGSGNTIYF. CDR3 in DNA: TGCGCCAGCAGCTTGGGGGACAGCGGCTCTGGAAACACCATATATTTT.